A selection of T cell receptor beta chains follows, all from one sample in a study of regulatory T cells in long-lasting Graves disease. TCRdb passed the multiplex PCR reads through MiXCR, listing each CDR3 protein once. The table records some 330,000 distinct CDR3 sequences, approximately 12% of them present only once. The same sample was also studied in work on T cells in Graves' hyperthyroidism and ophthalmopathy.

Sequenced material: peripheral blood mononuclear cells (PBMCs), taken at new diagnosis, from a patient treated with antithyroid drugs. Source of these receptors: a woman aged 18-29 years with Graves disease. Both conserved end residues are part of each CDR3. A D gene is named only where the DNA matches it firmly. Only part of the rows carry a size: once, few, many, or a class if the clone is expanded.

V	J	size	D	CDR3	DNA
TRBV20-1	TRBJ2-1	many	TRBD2	CSARASPTSLVVNEQFF	TGCAGTGCTAGAGCTTCTCCGACTAGCCTAGTCGTAAATGAGCAGTTCTTC
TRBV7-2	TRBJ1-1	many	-	CASSLARRDTEAFF	TGTGCCAGCAGCTTAGCAAGACGGGACACTGAAGCTTTCTTT
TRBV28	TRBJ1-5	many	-	CASSSGPSNQPQHF	TGTGCCAGCAGTTCCGGACCCAGCAATCAGCCCCAGCATTTT
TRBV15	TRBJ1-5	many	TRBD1	CATRPGQGGNQPQHF	TGTGCCACCCGCCCGGGACAGGGAGGCAATCAGCCCCAGCATTTT
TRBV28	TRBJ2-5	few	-	CASSLQIQETQYF	TGTGCCAGCAGTTTGCAGATCCAAGAGACCCAGTACTTC
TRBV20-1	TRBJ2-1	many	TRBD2	CSAGTSGRADEQFF	TGCAGTGCTGGGACTAGCGGGAGGGCGGATGAGCAGTTCTTC
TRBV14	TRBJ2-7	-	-	CASSHGSGYSYEQYF	TGTGCCAGCAGCCACGGTTCGGGGTACTCCTACGAGCAGTACTTC
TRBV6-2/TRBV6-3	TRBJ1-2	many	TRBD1	CASSYIRTGGGYGYTF	TGTGCCAGCAGTTACATAAGGACAGGGGGAGGCTATGGCTACACCTTC
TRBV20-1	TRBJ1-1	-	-	CSARDLDSRRRTEAFF	TGCAGTGCTAGAGATCTGGACAGCCGTCGGAGAACTGAAGCTTTCTTT
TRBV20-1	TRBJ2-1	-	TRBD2	CSARGGAGGSSYNEQFF	TGCAGTGCTAGAGGCGGAGCGGGAGGAAGCTCCTACAATGAGCAGTTCTTC
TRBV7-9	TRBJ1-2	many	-	CASTRDYGYTF	TGTGCCAGCACCCGGGACTATGGCTACACCTTC
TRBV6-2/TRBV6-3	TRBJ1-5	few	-	CASSYERNQPQHF	TGTGCCAGCAGTTACGAGAGAAATCAGCCCCAGCATTTT
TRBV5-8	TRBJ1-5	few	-	CASSFRDTYQPQHF	TGTGCCAGCAGCTTCCGGGACACGTATCAGCCCCAGCATTTT
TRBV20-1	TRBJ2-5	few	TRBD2	CSARRGVETQYF	TGCAGTGCTAGGCGGGGGGTCGAGACCCAGTACTTC
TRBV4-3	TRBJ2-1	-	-	CASSQGFSGLRSSYNEQFF	TGCGCCAGCAGCCAAGGTTTCTCGGGACTTCGAAGCTCCTACAATGAGCAGTTCTTC
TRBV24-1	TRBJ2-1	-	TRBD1	CATSDPRGTGVHNEQFF	TGTGCCACCAGTGACCCCCGGGGGACAGGGGTCCACAATGAGCAGTTCTTC
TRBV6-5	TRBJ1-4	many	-	CASSYSGGVSEKLFF	TGTGCCAGCAGTTACTCGGGGGGCGTAAGTGAAAAACTGTTTTTT
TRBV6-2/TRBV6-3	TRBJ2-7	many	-	CASSNQGALYEQYF	TGTGCCAGCAGTAATCAGGGAGCTCTCTACGAGCAGTACTTC
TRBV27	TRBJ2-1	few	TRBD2	CASSYPSGSSYNEQFF	TGTGCCAGCAGCTATCCTAGCGGCAGCTCCTACAATGAGCAGTTCTTC
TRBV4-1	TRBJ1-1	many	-	CASSHVGTGTEAFF	TGCGCCAGCAGCCACGTGGGAACAGGCACTGAAGCTTTCTTT
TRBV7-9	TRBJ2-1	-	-	CASSFERVGKNEQFF	TGTGCCAGCAGCTTCGAGCGTGTTGGAAAGAATGAGCAGTTCTTC
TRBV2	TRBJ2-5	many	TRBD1	CASTADRGNSETQYF	TGTGCCAGCACAGCGGACAGGGGCAACTCGGAGACCCAGTACTTC
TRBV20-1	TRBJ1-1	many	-	CSAIEGRTEAFF	TGCAGTGCTATCGAGGGAAGGACTGAAGCTTTCTTT
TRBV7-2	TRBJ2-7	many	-	CASSLGWTYEQYF	TGTGCCAGCAGCTTAGGGTGGACTTACGAGCAGTACTTC
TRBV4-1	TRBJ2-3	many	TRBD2	CASSQAVGGFTDTQYF	TGCGCCAGCAGCCAAGCAGTCGGGGGGTTCACAGATACGCAGTATTTT
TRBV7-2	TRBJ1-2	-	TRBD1	CASSLGTGGSYGYTF	TGTGCCAGCAGCTTAGGTACAGGGGGATCCTATGGCTACACCTTC
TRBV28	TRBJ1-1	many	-	CASSFALHTEAFF	TGTGCCAGCAGTTTTGCTCTCCACACTGAAGCTTTCTTT
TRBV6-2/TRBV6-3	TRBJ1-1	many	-	CASSYGAGPEAFF	TGTGCCAGCAGTTACGGGGCGGGTCCTGAAGCTTTCTTT
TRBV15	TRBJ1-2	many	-	CATSSRFVRDYGYTF	TGTGCCACCAGCTCACGTTTCGTCCGTGACTATGGCTACACCTTC
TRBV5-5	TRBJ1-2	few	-	CASSLGLGFESNYGYTF	TGTGCCAGCAGCTTGGGTCTAGGGTTTGAATCTAACTATGGCTACACCTTC
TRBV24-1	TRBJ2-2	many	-	CATSGENGFPGELFF	TGTGCCACCAGTGGGGAGAATGGTTTCCCCGGGGAGCTGTTTTTT
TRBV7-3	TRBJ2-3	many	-	CASSLQPPDTQYF	TGTGCCAGCAGCTTACAGCCCCCAGATACGCAGTATTTT
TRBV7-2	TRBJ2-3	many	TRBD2	CASRHASGRAHTRITDTQYF	TGTGCCAGCAGACACGCTAGCGGGAGGGCACACACACGAATAACAGATACGCAGTATTTT
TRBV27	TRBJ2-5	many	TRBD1	CASSLTGARGETQYF	TGTGCCAGCAGTTTAACAGGGGCCCGAGGGGAGACCCAGTACTTC
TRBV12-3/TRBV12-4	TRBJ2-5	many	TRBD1	CATRDRGKTQYF	TGTGCCACCCGGGACAGGGGAAAGACCCAGTACTTC
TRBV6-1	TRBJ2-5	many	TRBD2	CASSSSGLAFTQYF	TGTGCCAGCAGTAGCAGCGGACTAGCTTTTACCCAGTACTTC
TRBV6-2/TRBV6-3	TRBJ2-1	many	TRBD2	CASRELAGGPRHEQFF	TGTGCCAGCAGGGAACTAGCGGGGGGCCCCAGGCATGAGCAGTTCTTC
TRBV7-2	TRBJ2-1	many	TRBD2	CASSELAGRIYNEQFF	TGTGCCAGCAGCGAACTAGCGGGAAGAATCTACAATGAGCAGTTCTTC
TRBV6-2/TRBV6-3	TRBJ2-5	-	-	CASSYGRQQETQYF	TGTGCCAGCAGTTACGGTAGACAGCAAGAGACCCAGTACTTC
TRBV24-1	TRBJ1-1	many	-	CATIEVEAFF	TGTGCCACCATCGAAGTTGAAGCTTTCTTT